This T cell receptor beta chain was retrieved from a study of human T cells and chemical hapten exposure. Across the study: Donors were sensitized with 2% DPC on the upper inner arm.

In the original analysis: The median was approximately 89,000 TCRs per sample, ranging roughly 20,000 to 690,600. Each CDR3 protein is one row after TCRdb ran MiXCR on the RACE reads. What appears here as the V and J calls and clone size reflects TCRdb's work, not the paper's. The profile shows 300,000 to 450,000 distinct CDR3 sequences, 5% to 6.5% of them singletons. This clonotype has at least ten counts. As for time point: pre-sensitization, week 0. Treatment in this sample: therapeutic diphenylcyclopropenone sensitization with weekly scalp DPC. Here the sequenced sample was whole blood, taken in connection with sensitization to the hapten diphenylcyclopropenone (DPC). The receptor was isolated from a woman aged 45-60 years with alopecia areata. Some clones in this sample may be carry-over from other donors' samples.

CDR3 protein: CASSQEVEAGVLREQFF. The CDR3 nucleotides read TGTGCCAGCAGCCAAGAAGTCGAAGCGGGAGTTCTACGGGAGCAGTTCTTC. The rearrangement joins TRBV4-2 to TRBJ2-1, with 8 bases fitting TRBD2. CDR1 is LGHNA and CDR2 is YNFKEQ in the germline V gene. V lost 0 bases, J lost 10 bases, and 14 bases stayed unmatched. This CDR3 comprises 17 residues.